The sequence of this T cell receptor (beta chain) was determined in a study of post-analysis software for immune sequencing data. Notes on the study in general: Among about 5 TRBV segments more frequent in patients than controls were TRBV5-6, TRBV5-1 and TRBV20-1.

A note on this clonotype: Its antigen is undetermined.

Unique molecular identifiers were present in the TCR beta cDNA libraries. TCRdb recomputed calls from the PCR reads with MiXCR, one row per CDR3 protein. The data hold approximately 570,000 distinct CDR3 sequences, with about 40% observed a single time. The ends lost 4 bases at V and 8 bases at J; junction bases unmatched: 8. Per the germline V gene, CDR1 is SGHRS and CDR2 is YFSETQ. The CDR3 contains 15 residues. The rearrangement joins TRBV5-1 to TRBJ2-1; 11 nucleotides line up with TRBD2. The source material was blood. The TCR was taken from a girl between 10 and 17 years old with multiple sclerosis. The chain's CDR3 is CASSQTSGSLDEQFF. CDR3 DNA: TGCGCCAGCAGCCAAACTAGCGGGAGTTTGGATGAGCAGTTCTTC.